One sample yielded the 8 T cell receptor beta chains listed below, sequenced in a study of technical replicates of blood from several donors. The protocol was immunoSEQ multiplex PCR, while the TCRdb copy is restricted to in-frame clones and leaves out a portion. The repertoire consists of some 78,000 clones, with 85% to 95% occurring once and the leading ten covering 0.35% to 0.45%. Sequencing input: T cells isolated from PBMCs. These receptors all come from a human donor in good health.

V usage is TRBV4-2 and J usage is TRBJ2-5; TRBD1 matches 8 bases. The CDR3 is 16 amino acids. Trimming took 1 base from V and 4 from J; bases not matched to a gene: 8. Germline V gene lookup returns CDR1 LGHNA and CDR2 YNFKEQ. For the CDR3, the DNA is TGTGCCAGCAGCCAAGTGGGACAGGAGGTGGGAGAGACCCAGTACTTC. Protein: CASSQVGQEVGETQYF.

The chain is built from TRBV4-2 and TRBJ1-1; D may be TRBD1 (5 bases). Germline loops: CDR1 LGHNA, CDR2 YNFKEQ. CDR3 length equals 17 residues. V was cut by 1 base and J by 0 bases, with 15 bases left in between. The CDR3 DNA sequence: TGTGCCAGCAGCCAAGGAGCTTACGGGGGAATGAACACTGAAGCTTTCTTT. This codes for CASSQGAYGGMNTEAFF.

The gene calls are TRBV6-6 and TRBJ2-5, with 9 bases lining up with TRBD1. Germline V gene data show CDR1 as MNHNY and CDR2 as SVGAGI (reference sequence). The CDR3 contains 16 residues. V gave up 4 bases and J gave up 4 bases; unmatched junction bases: 10. The CDR3 here is CASSSHWGTGSETQYF. CDR3 DNA sequence: TGTGCCAGCAGTTCCCACTGGGGGACAGGGTCAGAGACCCAGTACTTC.

J is TRBJ2-1 and V is TRBV29-1; a possible D gene is TRBD2 (7 bases). CDR1 is SQVTM and CDR2 is ANQGSEA in the germline V gene. The CDR3 covers 14 residues. The V end was cut by 4 bases, the J end by 5 bases, with 15 bases between. The CDR3 nucleotides are TGCAGCGTTGGGGGGGGCAGACTTAACAATGAGCAGTTCTTC. Translation: CSVGGGRLNNEQFF.

The chain recombines TRBV14 with TRBJ2-7, with a weak D call TRBD1 (6 bases). The CDR3 length is 15 residues. Germline loops: CDR1 SGHDN, CDR2 FVKESK. Trimming cost V 6 bases and J 5 bases, with 20 bases left between them. Here the CDR3 DNA reads TGTGCCAGCAGTGTACTCGGGACAATCGGGGACGAGCAGTACTTC. This sequence encodes CASSVLGTIGDEQYF.

The chain employs TRBV10-2 and TRBJ2-6; the match to TRBD1 covers 7 bases. Trimming at V came to 1 base and at J to 2 bases, leaving 8 bases not matched to a gene. The CDR3 is 18 amino acids. In germline, CDR1 is WSHSY, CDR2 SAAADI. The CDR3 DNA is TGCGCCAGCAGTGAGTGGTCCCTGAGGGGGCCTGGGGCCAACGTCCTGACTTTC. Its translation: CASSEWSLRGPGANVLTF.

The rearrangement joins TRBV7-3 to TRBJ2-7, with 9 nucleotides matching TRBD1. V was pared by 5 bases and J by 3 bases, with 8 bases of the junction left unmatched. The germline V gene encodes CDR1 SGHTA and CDR2 FQGTGA. The CDR3 contains 15 residues. As DNA, the CDR3 is TGTGCCAGCAGCGCAACCGGGACAGGGATCTACGAGCAGTACTTC. It specifies CASSATGTGIYEQYF.

The chain links TRBV7-2 to TRBJ2-7; perhaps TRBD1 as D (6 bases). V was clipped by 3 bases and J by 3 bases, with 18 bases between them. The germline V gene encodes CDR1 SGHTA and CDR2 FQGNSA. This CDR3 comprises 16 residues. CDR3 DNA: TGTGCCAGCAGCTTTAGGGCAGGGGATATGGACTACGAGCAGTACTTC. It translates to CASSFRAGDMDYEQYF. Based on the CDR3 plus reference TRBV7-2 and TRBJ2-7, the full variable domain is GAGVSQSPSNKVTEKGKDVELRCDPISGHTALYWYRQSLGQGLEFLIYFQGNSAPDKSGLPSDRFSAERTGGSVSTLTIQRTQQEDSAVYLCASSFRAGDMDYEQYFGPGTRLTVT.